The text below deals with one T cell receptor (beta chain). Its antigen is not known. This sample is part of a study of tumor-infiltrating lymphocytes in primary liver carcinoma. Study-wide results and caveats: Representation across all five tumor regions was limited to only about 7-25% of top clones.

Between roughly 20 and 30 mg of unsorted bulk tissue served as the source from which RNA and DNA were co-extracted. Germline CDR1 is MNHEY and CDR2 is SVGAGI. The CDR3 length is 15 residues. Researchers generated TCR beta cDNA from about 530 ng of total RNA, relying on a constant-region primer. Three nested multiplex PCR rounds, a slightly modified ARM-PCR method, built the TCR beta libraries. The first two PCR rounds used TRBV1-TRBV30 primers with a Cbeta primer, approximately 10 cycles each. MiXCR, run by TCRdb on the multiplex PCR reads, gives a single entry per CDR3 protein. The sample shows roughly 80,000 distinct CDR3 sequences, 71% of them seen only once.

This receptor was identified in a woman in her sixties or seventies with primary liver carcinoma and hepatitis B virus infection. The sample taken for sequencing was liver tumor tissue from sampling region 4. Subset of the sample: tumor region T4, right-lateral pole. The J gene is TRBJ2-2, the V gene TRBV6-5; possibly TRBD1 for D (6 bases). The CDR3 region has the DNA TGTGTCGGCAATAAAATTCCGGACAGCACCGGGGAGCTGTTTTTT. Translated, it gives CVGNKIPDSTGELFF.